The subject of this entry is one T cell receptor (beta chain). The target antigen is unknown. CDR1 is SQVTM, CDR2 ANQGSEA, per germline. The CDR3 spans 14 residues. This entry is derived from a study of CXCR3-negative and CXCR3-positive naive CD8 T cells. UMI-labeled TRB cDNA libraries were prepared by 5' RACE. TCRdb reprocessed the 5' RACE reads; each CDR3 protein has one entry and no DNA is given. This repertoire comprises some 66,000 distinct CDR3 sequences; its ten largest clones make up around 1.5%. Points from the study as a whole: The study found comparably high diversity in both naive subsets and much lower diversity in memory CD8+ cells. TCR strength was inferred from TRB CDR3 properties, while surface CD5 was comparable between naive subsets. Similar TRBV-TRBJ usage was seen in naive cells (both CXCR3-negative and CXCR3-positive), but memory cells differed.

The chain links TRBV29-1 to TRBJ2-5; TCRdb's D call, TRBD1, is unchecked because there is no DNA. The sample consisted of naive CXCR3- CD8+ T cells from blood. This sample's subset: CD45RO-CCR7+CD27+CD95- naive CD8+ T cells lacking CXCR3 (TNR3-). The clonotype comes from a human donor in good health. Some clones in this sample may be carry-over from other donors' samples. Here the CDR3 reads CSVDTRGRGETQYF.